These T cell receptor beta chains were read from a single sample in a study of blood T cells in healthy people across ages. Using its own MiXCR run on the 5' RACE reads, TCRdb lists one record per CDR3 protein. This table holds around 1,700,000 distinct CDR3 sequences, 28% found once. The sequenced sample consisted of blood. Receptors originate from a woman in her twenties or thirties in good health. The CDR3 runs from the conserved cysteine through the conserved F or W. Fields, in order: clone size, D gene, V gene, J gene, CDR3 DNA, CDR3 protein. A D gene is named only where the DNA matches it firmly. Size values are once, few and many counts, or a class for expanded clones, and some rows have none.

clone size: few; D gene: .; V gene: TRBV10-3; J gene: TRBJ1-5; CDR3 DNA: TGTGCCGCCCGACCCATGAGGAGTCAGCCCCAGCATTTT; CDR3 protein: CAARPMRSQPQHF
clone size: .; D gene: TRBD1; V gene: TRBV12-3/TRBV12-4; J gene: TRBJ1-6; CDR3 DNA: TGTGCCAGCAGTTTACGGGACAGCCGCTCACCCCTCCACTTT; CDR3 protein: CASSLRDSRSPLHF
clone size: .; D gene: .; V gene: TRBV7-2; J gene: TRBJ1-1; CDR3 DNA: TGTGCCAGCAGCTTACAGGGGTTAGGGGGTGAAGCTTTCTTT; CDR3 protein: CASSLQGLGGEAFF
clone size: few; D gene: .; V gene: TRBV7-2; J gene: TRBJ2-5; CDR3 DNA: TGTGCCAGCAGCATCGTAAAAGAGACCCAGTACTTC; CDR3 protein: CASSIVKETQYF
clone size: .; D gene: .; V gene: TRBV28; J gene: TRBJ2-3; CDR3 DNA: TGTGCCAGCAGAGCGGCCCGACAGTGCATAGATACGCAGTATTTT; CDR3 protein: CASRAARQCIDTQYF
clone size: many; D gene: TRBD2; V gene: TRBV12-3/TRBV12-4; J gene: TRBJ2-1; CDR3 DNA: TGTGCCAGTTGTCGGGAGCGGGAAAGACATGAGCAGTTCTTC; CDR3 protein: CASCRERERHEQFF
clone size: .; D gene: .; V gene: TRBV5-1; J gene: TRBJ1-2; CDR3 DNA: TGCGCCAGCAGCTTAGACGGGGACGGCATCTATGGCTACACCTTC; CDR3 protein: CASSLDGDGIYGYTF
clone size: .; D gene: TRBD1; V gene: TRBV15; J gene: TRBJ2-1; CDR3 DNA: TGTGCCACCAGCGGAAACGACAGGGCCGGATACAATGAGCAGTTCTTC; CDR3 protein: CATSGNDRAGYNEQFF
clone size: .; D gene: .; V gene: TRBV24-1; J gene: TRBJ2-1; CDR3 DNA: TGTGCCACCAGTCCCGGGGCTTCCAATGAGCAGTTCTTC; CDR3 protein: CATSPGASNEQFF
clone size: .; D gene: .; V gene: TRBV11-2; J gene: TRBJ2-7; CDR3 DNA: TGTGCCAGCAGCTTGAGACAGGCCGATTACAATGAGCAGTACTTC; CDR3 protein: CASSLRQADYNEQYF
clone size: .; D gene: TRBD1; V gene: TRBV6-1; J gene: TRBJ2-1; CDR3 DNA: TGTGCCAGAAGCCACGGACAGGGTGCTGAGCAGTTCTTC; CDR3 protein: CARSHGQGAEQFF
clone size: .; D gene: TRBD1; V gene: TRBV29-1; J gene: TRBJ1-1; CDR3 DNA: TGCAGCGTTGACCCGGGACAGGGAAGGCAGAACACTGAAGCTTTCTTT; CDR3 protein: CSVDPGQGRQNTEAFF
clone size: .; D gene: .; V gene: TRBV7-3; J gene: TRBJ1-2; CDR3 DNA: TGTGCCAGCAGCCGACAATCTCTAATACCCTATGGCTGCACCTTC; CDR3 protein: CASSRQSLIPYGCTF
clone size: once; D gene: .; V gene: TRBV12-3/TRBV12-4; J gene: TRBJ2-1; CDR3 DNA: TGCGCCAGCAGCTTGGTACAGGGTTTTTACAATGAGCAGTTCTTC; CDR3 protein: CASSLVQGFYNEQFF
clone size: .; D gene: TRBD1; V gene: TRBV5-1; J gene: TRBJ2-1; CDR3 DNA: TGCGCCAGCAGCATCGGGACAGGGGCTGGCGAGCAGTTCTTC; CDR3 protein: CASSIGTGAGEQFF
clone size: many; D gene: TRBD1; V gene: TRBV20-1; J gene: TRBJ2-7; CDR3 DNA: TGCAGTGCGAAGGGACAGGGCAGGTACGAGCAGTACTTC; CDR3 protein: CSAKGQGRYEQYF
clone size: .; D gene: .; V gene: TRBV5-6; J gene: TRBJ2-3; CDR3 DNA: TGTGCCAGCAGCTTAAGGCTCCCCACAGATACGCAGTATTTT; CDR3 protein: CASSLRLPTDTQYF
clone size: few; D gene: .; V gene: TRBV12-3/TRBV12-4; J gene: TRBJ1-1; CDR3 DNA: TGTGCCAGCAGTTTGAGCAGGAAAGAAGCTTTCTTT; CDR3 protein: CASSLSRKEAFF
clone size: few; D gene: .; V gene: TRBV6-1; J gene: TRBJ2-3; CDR3 DNA: TGTGCCAGCAGTAGCCTCGCCCTGGCAAACGGTCCCGGGGATACGCAGTATTTT; CDR3 protein: CASSSLALANGPGDTQYF
clone size: many; D gene: .; V gene: TRBV6-1; J gene: TRBJ2-6; CDR3 DNA: TGTGCCAGCAGTGACCAGGGGTATTCTGGGGCCAACGTCCTGACTTTC; CDR3 protein: CASSDQGYSGANVLTF
clone size: many; D gene: .; V gene: TRBV5-1; J gene: TRBJ2-1; CDR3 DNA: TGCGCCAGCCGCCCTCGACGGGAGCCGTACAATGAGCAGTTCTTC; CDR3 protein: CASRPRREPYNEQFF
clone size: .; D gene: TRBD2; V gene: TRBV2; J gene: TRBJ2-7; CDR3 DNA: TGTGCCAGCAGTGGAAGGACGGGGGGTACCTACAATGAGCAGTACTTC; CDR3 protein: CASSGRTGGTYNEQYF
clone size: few; D gene: .; V gene: TRBV27; J gene: TRBJ2-6; CDR3 DNA: TGTGCCAGCAGTTTTGTAGGGACTGGGGCCAACGTCCTGACTTTC; CDR3 protein: CASSFVGTGANVLTF
clone size: .; D gene: .; V gene: TRBV4-2; J gene: TRBJ1-2; CDR3 DNA: TGTGCCAGCAGCCAAGATTGGGCAGGGGTCGGAGGTAATGGCTACACCTTC; CDR3 protein: CASSQDWAGVGGNGYTF
clone size: many; D gene: .; V gene: TRBV20-1; J gene: TRBJ2-7; CDR3 DNA: TGCAGTGCTAGCAGCTCGGGTACCTCCTACGAGCAGTACTTC; CDR3 protein: CSASSSGTSYEQYF
clone size: .; D gene: .; V gene: TRBV6-1; J gene: TRBJ2-6; CDR3 DNA: TGTGCCAGCCTCAACCGGGGCAGTGGCTCTGGGGCCAACGTCCTGACTTTC; CDR3 protein: CASLNRGSGSGANVLTF
clone size: .; D gene: TRBD1; V gene: TRBV5-1; J gene: TRBJ2-7; CDR3 DNA: TGCGCCAGCAGCTTGGGGACCGGGACAGTTGGCTACGAGCAGTACTTC; CDR3 protein: CASSLGTGTVGYEQYF
clone size: .; D gene: TRBD2; V gene: TRBV5-1; J gene: TRBJ2-5; CDR3 DNA: TGCGCCAGCAGCTTGGAGCGGGGGCTTGGAGAGACCCAGGACTTC; CDR3 protein: CASSLERGLGETQDF
clone size: many; D gene: .; V gene: TRBV9; J gene: TRBJ2-3; CDR3 DNA: TGTGCCAGCAGCGTAGCTGGAGGAGGGACACCCACAGATACGCAGTATTTT; CDR3 protein: CASSVAGGGTPTDTQYF
clone size: few; D gene: .; V gene: TRBV29-1; J gene: TRBJ1-2; CDR3 DNA: TGCAGCGATGACCAAAACTATGGCCACACCTTC; CDR3 protein: CSDDQNYGHTF
clone size: .; D gene: .; V gene: TRBV13; J gene: TRBJ2-7; CDR3 DNA: TGTGCCAGCACCCCCGGAGGGGGCAGCTACGAGCAGTACTTC; CDR3 protein: CASTPGGGSYEQYF
clone size: .; D gene: .; V gene: TRBV7-6; J gene: TRBJ1-3; CDR3 DNA: TGTGCCAGCAGCTTATGGGGGGGCCGAATCTCTGGAAACACCATATATTTT; CDR3 protein: CASSLWGGRISGNTIYF
clone size: .; D gene: .; V gene: TRBV7-2; J gene: TRBJ2-7; CDR3 DNA: TGTGCCAGCAGCTTAGGCCGGGGGCCGGGTATGGGCGAGCAGTACTTC; CDR3 protein: CASSLGRGPGMGEQYF
clone size: .; D gene: .; V gene: TRBV13; J gene: TRBJ1-2; CDR3 DNA: TGTGCCAGCAGAGAAATAAACAGAGGATATGGCTACACCTTC; CDR3 protein: CASREINRGYGYTF
clone size: few; D gene: TRBD2; V gene: TRBV18; J gene: TRBJ2-5; CDR3 DNA: TGTGCCAGCTCTAAACTAGCGGGAGGTCTCAAGGGGGGGCAGTACTTC; CDR3 protein: CASSKLAGGLKGGQYF
clone size: .; D gene: .; V gene: TRBV9; J gene: TRBJ1-1; CDR3 DNA: TGTGCCAGCAGCCCAGCGGGGCAGGCCCGGGGCACTGAAGCTTTCTTT; CDR3 protein: CASSPAGQARGTEAFF
clone size: .; D gene: .; V gene: TRBV7-2; J gene: TRBJ2-1; CDR3 DNA: TGTGCCACCAGTACGGGGGAGCGGCCAGATGAGCAGTTCTTC; CDR3 protein: CATSTGERPDEQFF
clone size: few; D gene: .; V gene: TRBV3-1; J gene: TRBJ2-7; CDR3 DNA: TGTGCCAGCAGTACTAGCCACGAGCAGTACTTC; CDR3 protein: CASSTSHEQYF
clone size: .; D gene: .; V gene: TRBV7-2; J gene: TRBJ2-1; CDR3 DNA: TGTGCCAGCAGCTCGTCGGCTCCCCTCATAAGGAATGAGCAGTTCTTC; CDR3 protein: CASSSSAPLIRNEQFF